What follows describes a single T cell receptor beta chain. The antigen is unknown. CDR1 and CDR2 (germline): DFQATT, SNEGSKA (reference sequence). This CDR3 comprises 17 residues. The V and J ends lost 5 bases and 4 bases, in that order; junction bases with no gene match: 17. An input of about 0.5 to 1 ug of RNA was subjected to reverse transcription using random hexamers. Across 54 Vbeta and 13 Jbeta, TCR beta CDR3 was amplified with immunoSEQ multiplex PCR. One entry per CDR3 protein results from TCRdb running MiXCR on the immunoSEQ multiplex PCR reads. The table has roughly 140,000 distinct CDR3 sequences, just under 97% seen once; the top ten hold roughly 0.16%. The patients serving as multiple sclerosis controls were treatment-naive. They had stable or active relapsing-remitting disease and fulfilled revised McDonald criteria. TEMRA cells underwent FACS enrichment and CD8+ and CD4+ T cells underwent negative isolation.

The source of the sample is a study of CD8 T cells in Susac syndrome. Study-wide points: The TCR sequencing and HLA analysis in the study involved a relatively small number of individuals, as the study acknowledged.

The clonotype originates from a human donor with multiple sclerosis. The V gene is TRBV20-1, the J gene TRBJ1-1, with 9 bases that match TRBD1. The sequenced material came from CD8+ T cells from PBMCs. The CDR3: CSALHSQGALGGTEAFF. The CDR3, as DNA: TGCAGTGCTCTTCACTCACAGGGGGCCCTTGGAGGCACTGAAGCTTTCTTT.